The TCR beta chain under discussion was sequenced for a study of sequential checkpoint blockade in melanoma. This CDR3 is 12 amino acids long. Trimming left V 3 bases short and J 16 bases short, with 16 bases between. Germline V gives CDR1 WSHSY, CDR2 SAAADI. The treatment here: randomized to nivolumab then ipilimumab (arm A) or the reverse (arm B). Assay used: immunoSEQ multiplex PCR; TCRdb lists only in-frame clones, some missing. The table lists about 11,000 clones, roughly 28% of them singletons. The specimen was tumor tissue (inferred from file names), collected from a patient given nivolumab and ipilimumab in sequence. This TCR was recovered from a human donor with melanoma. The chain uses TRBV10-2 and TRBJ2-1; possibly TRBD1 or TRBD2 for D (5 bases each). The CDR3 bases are TGCGCCAGCAGTGACCTCCGGGACCTCCAATTCTTC. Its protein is CASSDLRDLQFF.